These 10 T cell receptor beta chains were all obtained from the same sample, sequenced in a study of blood T cell repertoires in COVID-19. Data came from immunoSEQ multiplex PCR; TCRdb stores just in-frame clones and leaves some out. The table shows roughly 120,000 clones, with more than 80% occurring only once. The sequenced material came from peripheral blood. These receptors came from a woman in her 50s with acute or convalescent COVID-19.

V gene TRBV7-6 combines with J gene TRBJ2-6; 11 positions agree with TRBD1. This CDR3 comprises 20 residues. Germline loops: CDR1 SGHVS, CDR2 FNYEAQ. V was pared by 5 bases and J by 4 bases, with 16 bases of the junction left unmatched. In DNA, the CDR3 is TGTGCCAGCAGCCCCCGAGGAGGGACAGGGGGAAAGACGGGGGCCAACGTCCTGACTTTC. It specifies CASSPRGGTGGKTGANVLTF.

The chain uses TRBV2 and TRBJ1-1; no firm D call. The CDR3 is made up of 13 amino acids. Germline values: CDR1 SNHLY, CDR2 FYNNEI. Trimming shortened V by 11 bases and J by 0 bases, and 13 bases separated the two germline ends. CDR3 DNA sequence: TGTGCCGGCGGGCGATCCATGAACACTGAAGCTTTCTTT. It yields the protein CAGGRSMNTEAFF.

This sequence joins TRBV18 and TRBJ1-2; unclear D gene. There are 15 residues in the CDR3. Germline CDR1 reads KGHSH; CDR2 reads LQKENI. Trimming stripped 3 bases from V and 2 bases from J, with 13 bases between. This CDR3 reads CASSPASNSNYGYTF. The CDR3 DNA sequence: TGTGCCAGCTCACCTGCTTCCAACTCAAACTATGGCTACACCTTC.

The chain joins TRBV7-9 to TRBJ1-1; D call uncertain. Germline V gene data show CDR1 as SEHNR and CDR2 as FQNEAQ (reference sequence). CDR3 length: 14 residues. Trimming stripped 8 bases from V and 1 base from J, with 14 bases between. The CDR3 spells CASGGSYSNTEAFF. As DNA, the CDR3 is TGTGCCAGCGGTGGGAGCTACTCGAACACTGAAGCTTTCTTT.

The chain has TRBV29-1 and TRBJ2-2; D remains ambiguous. V was shortened by 5 bases and J by 0 bases, with 7 bases between the two germline ends. The CDR3 is 13 amino acids. Germline loops: CDR1 SQVTM, CDR2 ANQGSEA. CDR3 protein: CSVLSPNTGELFF. In nucleotides, the CDR3 is TGCAGCGTTCTAAGTCCGAACACCGGGGAGCTGTTTTTT.

V gene TRBV6-5 combines with J gene TRBJ1-4; 9 bases match TRBD1. Germline V gives CDR1 MNHEY, CDR2 SVGAGI. Trimming removed 2 bases from V and 8 bases from J; junction bases left unmatched: 9. CDR3 length: 16 amino acids. The CDR3 DNA is TGTGCCAGCAGTTACCGGACAGGGGCTTATAAAGAAAAACTGTTTTTT. It is translated as CASSYRTGAYKEKLFF.

V usage is TRBV28 and J usage is TRBJ2-1; tentatively, D is TRBD2 (5 bases). Germline assignment: CDR1 MDHEN and CDR2 SYDVKM. The CDR3 runs to 17 residues. V was pared by 4 bases and J by 4 bases, with 20 bases between. The CDR3 spells CASSYLGVGNGYNEQFF. The CDR3, as DNA: TGTGCCAGCAGTTATTTGGGAGTTGGAAATGGTTACAATGAGCAGTTCTTC.

The chain employs TRBV30 and TRBJ1-2; possibly TRBD1 for D (5 bases). The germline gives CDR1 GTSNPN, CDR2 SVGIG (reference sequence). The CDR3 is 15 amino acids. The ends were cut back, 2 bases at V and 2 bases at J, with 15 bases in the middle. The CDR3 loop reads CAWSSSGRGNYGYTF. The CDR3 bases are TGTGCCTGGAGTTCGTCGGGTAGGGGAAACTATGGCTACACCTTC.

The chain is built from TRBV30 and TRBJ2-7, with TRBD2 as a possible D gene (6 bases). The CDR3 consists of 15 residues. Between the trimmed V and J ends, which lost 5 bases and 5 bases, there was a span of 22 bases. Germline V gene data show CDR1 as GTSNPN and CDR2 as SVGIG (reference sequence). In DNA form, the CDR3 reads TGTGCCTGGGCTGCTCGGGACTCGCTGTATGACGAGCAGTACTTC. Translation gives CAWAARDSLYDEQYF.

The chain links TRBV6-6 to TRBJ2-1; unclear D gene. This CDR3 is 15 amino acids long. The V gene's germline CDR1 is MNHNY and CDR2 SVGAGI (reference sequence). Trimming cost V 2 bases and J 0 bases, with 8 bases left between them. CDR3 in DNA: TGTGCCAGCAGTTACGCCTCTAGCTCCTACAATGAGCAGTTCTTC. Translation: CASSYASSSYNEQFF.